Sequencing of this T cell receptor (beta chain) was carried out in a study of T cells after yellow fever vaccination (dated by TCRdb to between 2018 and 2020). Study-level background: Libraries from fractions with low cell numbers were prepared with the SMART-Seq v4 Ultra Low Input RNA kit. Two healthy male donors, one aged 18 to 29 and one aged 30 to 39 years, were included in the cohort. Blood was drawn at multiple timepoints before and after primary and secondary immunization, with bulk PBMC replicates and cell subsets isolated. To follow T-cell clones before and after both primary and booster YFV17D yellow fever vaccination, bulk TCR alpha and beta repertoires underwent longitudinal sequencing.

This clonotype was seen many times. It lacks a known antigen. The record has no base qualities; no much larger clone is one base away. What the research found in general, with its limitations: Because only a couple of donors were included in the study, the extent to which the findings can be generalized is limited. A small fraction of clonotypes showed up in both the CD4 and CD8 compartments, probably as a result of convergent recombination. The secondary T-cell response was found to be weaker but faster than the primary response, with a peak reached on day 5 rather than on day 15. After the booster, most of the clones that had expanded following primary vaccination were detected again (roughly 97% of CD4 and roughly 88% of CD8), which suggests that memory was broadly maintained. Computational filtering was required because FACS-sorted repertoires could contain abundant contaminating clonotypes from the bulk population.

These reads were obtained on an Illumina NovaSeq 6000. TCR cDNA was synthesized by 5'RACE template switching, through which a universal primer site and unique molecular identifiers were introduced. Priming for cDNA synthesis came from both the TCR alpha and TCR beta constant segments. Library amplification involved two PCR steps, and the second step added sample barcodes and sequencing adapters. Sequencing of libraries was done on Illumina HiSeq 2500 (2x100 bp) or NovaSeq (2x150 bp). As for the original processing: MIGEC handled demultiplexing of reads and collapsing into UMI consensus sequences, while MiXCR performed V(D)J alignment. Clonotypes responding to the vaccine were identified with edgeR on replicate PBMC samples, with the criteria of FDR below 0.01 and a log2 fold change above 5 up to day 15. Each bulk clonotype was labeled CD4 or CD8 based on which sequenced repertoire, CD4 or CD8, contained the clonotype at higher abundance. TCRdb's own reprocessing of the public reads used fastp at Q25 and MiXCR and kept productive beta chains. Under each unique CDR3 protein, matching rows form one entry showing the most common genes and DNA. The V and J calls and clone size are TCRdb's, not the authors'. Counted in this sample were under 350,000 distinct CDR3 sequences; roughly 3.9% of them appeared once. About 22% of the sample is held by the ten biggest clonotypes.

The intended sense of this specimen's treatment or condition label: live attenuated yellow fever vaccine strain. Two biological replicates of bulk PBMCs were collected at each blood-draw timepoint. A standard Ficoll-Paque protocol was used to isolate PBMCs from peripheral blood. RNA was extracted with TriZol from bulk PBMCs, CD4 and CD8 fractions, and dextramer-positive and dextramer-negative fractions. Via the germline V gene, CDR1 is MNHEY and CDR2 SVGEGT. The CDR3 holds 12 amino acids from the cysteine to the phenylalanine. Of the read, only the CDR3 DNA is kept; its 36 bases are in frame from base 1.

Recombination connected TRBV6-2 or TRBV6-3 to TRBJ2-5; the D gene is perhaps TRBD1, on 6 matching bases. The sequences come from PBMCs, collected 5 days after the yellow fever booster vaccination. This clonotype originated in a man between 18 and 35 years old who received the YFV17D yellow fever vaccine. The CDR3 is CAPEDSQETQYF. The base sequence is TGTGCGCCCGAGGACAGTCAAGAGACCCAGTACTTC.